These 15 T cell receptor beta chains share one sample of origin, sequenced in a study of shared clonotypes between healthy human individuals. Assay used: immunoSEQ multiplex PCR; TCRdb lists only in-frame clones, some missing. The sample has around 2,000,000 clones; less than 95% are singletons. CD8 cells regarded as naive lacked CD45RO, were positively chosen for CCR7, and omitted terminally differentiated effector memory CD45RA+ cells. Material for sequencing was naive CD8+ T cells sorted from blood. These receptors all stem from a man younger than 35 in good health.

The CDR3 is CASSYLGTTQETQYF. The DNA of the CDR3 is TGTGCCAGCAGTTACCTTGGGACTACGCAAGAGACCCAGTACTTC. V gene TRBV6-5 combines with J gene TRBJ2-5, with 7 bases lining up with TRBD2. Germline V lookup: CDR1 MNHEY, CDR2 SVGAGI. Unmatched junction bases numbered 5, after V lost 2 bases and J lost 2 bases. The CDR3 consists of 15 residues.

V gene TRBV10-2 combines with J gene TRBJ2-7, with 9 bases matching TRBD2. CDR3 length equals 13 residues. V gave up 8 bases and J gave up 3 bases; unmatched junction bases: 5. Germline V gene sequence: CDR1 WSHSY, CDR2 SAAADI. CDR3 in amino acids: CASEATSGYEQYF. Written as DNA, the CDR3 is TGCGCCAGCGAAGCGACTAGCGGCTACGAGCAGTACTTC.

V gene TRBV27 combines with J gene TRBJ1-1; the D is unclear. The CDR3 contains 14 residues. Germline V gene data show CDR1 as MNHEY and CDR2 as SMNVEV (reference sequence). The germline V and J ends were trimmed by 2 bases and 6 bases, with 13 bases remaining between them. CDR3 bases: TGTGCCAGCAGTTTAGAGGTCGGGTTTCCTGAAGCTTTCTTT. Its translation is CASSLEVGFPEAFF.

The V and J genes are TRBV7-9 and TRBJ1-3; no reliable D call. With 2 bases removed from V and 4 bases from J, the gap between germline ends came to 6 bases. In germline, CDR1 is SEHNR, CDR2 FQNEAQ (reference sequence). This CDR3 has 13 amino acids. CDR3 sequence (DNA): TGTGCCAGCAGCTTAATACCGGGAAACACCATATATTTT. The encoded protein is CASSLIPGNTIYF.

The rearrangement joins TRBV5-1 to TRBJ2-7; tentative D call: TRBD1 (6 bases). The CDR3 is made up of 14 amino acids. The ends were cut back, 0 bases at V and 3 bases at J, with 10 bases in the middle. In germline, CDR1 is SGHRS, CDR2 YFSETQ. CDR3 protein: CASSLAGDHYEQYF. The DNA for the CDR3 is TGCGCCAGCAGCTTGGCAGGGGACCACTACGAGCAGTACTTC.

The chain is built from TRBV6-5 and TRBJ2-1; D call uncertain. Germline V gene sequence: CDR1 MNHEY, CDR2 SVGAGI. The length of the CDR3 is 14 residues. Between the trimmed V and J ends, which lost 4 bases and 6 bases, there was a span of 13 bases. CDR3 loop: CASSFGSYSNEQFF. The CDR3 DNA reads as TGTGCCAGCAGTTTCGGGTCCTACAGCAATGAGCAGTTCTTC.

Note on this clone: One end of the junction does not line up with germline, which may come from a read error. The chain has TRBV9 and TRBJ1-2; no reliable D call. Germline V lookup: CDR1 SGDLS, CDR2 YYNGEE. The CDR3 spans 14 residues. The CDR3 loop reads CASSPHGETGTPAF. The CDR3, as DNA: TGTGCCAGCAGCCCCCACGGAGAAACGGGCACCCCCGCCTTC. Using reference TRBV9 and TRBJ1-2 for the parts outside the CDR3, the full variable domain is DSGVTQTPKHLITATGQRVTLRCSPRSGDLSVYWYQQSLDQGLQFLIQYYNGEERAKGNILERFSAQQFPDLHSELNLSSLELGDSALYFCASSPHGETGTPAFGSGTRLTVV.

The chain joins TRBV29-1 to TRBJ1-1; D gene uncertain. The CDR3 runs to 12 residues. Germline lookup yields CDR1 SQVTM and CDR2 ANQGSEA. Trimming took off 6 bases at V and 7 bases at J, with 15 bases between the two ends. CDR3 region: CSVQSVGNEAFF. As DNA, the CDR3 is TGCAGCGTCCAAAGCGTGGGGAATGAAGCTTTCTTT.

This clone was seen only a few times. The chain recombines TRBV10-3 with TRBJ1-2, with TRBD1 identical over 8 bases. Germline V CDR1 and CDR2: ENHRY, SYGVKD. CDR3 length equals 11 residues. With 8 bases clipped from V and 10 bases from J, the junction kept 6 bases outside the gene matches. CDR3 in DNA: TGTGCCATCGGCCTGGACAGGGACTACACCTTC. This sequence encodes CAIGLDRDYTF.

The chain has TRBV10-3 and TRBJ2-1, with D possibly matching TRBD2 (5 bases). Germline assignment: CDR1 ENHRY and CDR2 SYGVKD. V shed 6 bases and J shed 5 bases, with 11 bases lying between them. The CDR3 has 13 residues. CDR3 protein: CAIREAEHNEQFF. CDR3 nucleotide sequence: TGTGCCATCAGGGAGGCTGAGCACAATGAGCAGTTCTTC.

The chain has TRBV11-2 and TRBJ1-2; 10 bases are a match to TRBD1. After removal of 0 bases from V and 7 bases from J, the junction contained 5 bases not matched to a gene. This CDR3 spans 15 amino acids. Germline loops: CDR1 SGHAT, CDR2 FQNNGV. The CDR3 here is CASSLDLTGGGGYTF. CDR3 nucleotides: TGTGCCAGCAGCTTAGACCTGACAGGGGGCGGTGGCTACACCTTC.

This sequence joins TRBV4-3 and TRBJ2-7; 8 nucleotides line up with TRBD2. J was trimmed by 5 bases and V by 1 base; bases with no gene match: 7. The CDR3 extends over 15 amino acids. Germline loops: CDR1 LGHNA, CDR2 YSLEER. This CDR3 is CASSQGSGSSHEQYF. The CDR3 coding sequence is TGCGCCAGCAGCCAAGGGAGCGGGAGTTCCCACGAGCAGTACTTC.

The rearrangement uses TRBV29-1 and TRBJ1-2; TRBD1 is a possible D gene (6 bases). This CDR3 is built from 13 residues. CDR1 is SQVTM and CDR2 is ANQGSEA in the germline V gene. V was cut by 4 bases and J by 3 bases, with 12 bases left in between. The CDR3 DNA reads as TGCAGCGTTGGCCCAGGGGACGACTATGGCTACACCTTC. It specifies CSVGPGDDYGYTF.

The genes are TRBV2 and TRBJ2-5; maybe TRBD2 (7 bases). From germline, CDR1 is SNHLY and CDR2 FYNNEI. The CDR3 is 12 residues long. V was pared by 10 bases and J by 4 bases, with 13 bases between. This CDR3 reads CATRGGPETQYF. DNA of the CDR3: TGTGCCACGAGGGGGGGCCCAGAGACCCAGTACTTC. Looking up the rest from reference TRBV2 and TRBJ2-5 gives the full variable domain: EPEVTQTPSHQVTQMGQEVILRCVPISNHLYFYWYRQILGQKVEFLVSFYNNEISEKSEIFDDQFSVERPDGSNFTLKIRSTKLEDSAMYFCATRGGPETQYFGPGTRLLVL.

CDR3 sequence reads: CASSFSLDKYNEQFF. Written as DNA, the CDR3 is TGTGCCAGTAGCTTCAGTCTGGACAAATACAATGAGCAGTTCTTC. The chain is built from TRBV19 and TRBJ2-1; TRBD1 might be the D (5 bases). This CDR3 region has 15 residues. The ends were cut back, 6 bases at V and 4 bases at J, with 16 bases in the middle. The germline CDR1 and CDR2 sequences are LNHDA and SQIVND (reference sequence).